This T cell receptor beta chain was captured by sequencing in a study of shared clonotypes between healthy human individuals. Whole-study context: The donor pool was made up of two women and three men aged 18 to 49.

Study outcomes and limitations: Richness estimates generally favored naive over memory subsets. Generation probabilities were higher for clonotypes shared across all four sorted-subset donors than for unshared ones.

Measured with immunoSEQ multiplex PCR; TCRdb has only the in-frame clones, and not every one. The profile covers 2 million to 2.5 million clones, with more than 85% appearing a single time and 1.5% to 2% taken by the ten largest. As to this clone: Its antigen remains unidentified.

Naive CD8 cells were CD45RO-negative, positively selected for CCR7, excluding terminally differentiated effector memory CD45RA+ cells. The sequence was obtained from a man between 18 and 35 years old in good health. Some clones in this sample may be carry-over from other donors' samples. The sequenced material came from naive CD8+ T cells from PBMCs.

As DNA, the CDR3 is TGTGCCAGCAGCCCGCGGGAGGGCGCCTACAATGAGCAGTTCTTC. This gives the protein CASSPREGAYNEQFF. The chain links TRBV7-3 to TRBJ2-1, with 9 bases that match TRBD2. The length of the CDR3 is 15 residues. Germline values: CDR1 SGHTA, CDR2 FQGTGA. V lost 5 bases, J lost 2 bases, and 4 bases stayed unmatched.